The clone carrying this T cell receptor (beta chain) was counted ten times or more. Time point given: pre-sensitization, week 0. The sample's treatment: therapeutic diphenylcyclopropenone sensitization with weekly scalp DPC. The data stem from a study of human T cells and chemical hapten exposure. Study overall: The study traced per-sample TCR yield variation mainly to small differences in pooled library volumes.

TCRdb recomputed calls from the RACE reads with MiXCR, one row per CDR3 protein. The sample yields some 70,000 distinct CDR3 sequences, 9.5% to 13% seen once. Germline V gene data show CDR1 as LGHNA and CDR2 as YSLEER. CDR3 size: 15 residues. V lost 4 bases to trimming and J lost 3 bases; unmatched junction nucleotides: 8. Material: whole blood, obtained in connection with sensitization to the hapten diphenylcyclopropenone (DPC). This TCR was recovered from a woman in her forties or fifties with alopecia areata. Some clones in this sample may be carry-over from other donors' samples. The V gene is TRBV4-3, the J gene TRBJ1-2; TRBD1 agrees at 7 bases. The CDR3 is CASSRQTGRDYGYTF. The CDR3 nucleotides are TGCGCCAGCAGCCGACAGACAGGGAGGGACTATGGCTACACCTTC.